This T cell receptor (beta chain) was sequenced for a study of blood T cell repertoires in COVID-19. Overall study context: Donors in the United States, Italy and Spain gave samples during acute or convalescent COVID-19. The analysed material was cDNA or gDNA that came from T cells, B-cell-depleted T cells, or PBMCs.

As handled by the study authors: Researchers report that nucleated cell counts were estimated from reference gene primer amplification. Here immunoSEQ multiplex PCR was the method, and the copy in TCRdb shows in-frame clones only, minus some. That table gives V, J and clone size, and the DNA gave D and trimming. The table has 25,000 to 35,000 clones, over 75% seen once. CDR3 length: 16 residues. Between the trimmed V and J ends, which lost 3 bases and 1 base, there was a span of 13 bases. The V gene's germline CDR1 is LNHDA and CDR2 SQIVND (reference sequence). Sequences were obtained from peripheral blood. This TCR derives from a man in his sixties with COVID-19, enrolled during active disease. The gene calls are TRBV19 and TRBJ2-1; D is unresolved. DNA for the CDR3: TGTGCCAGTAGTATGGCGGCAGTACAATCCTACAATGAGCAGTTCTTC. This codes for CASSMAAVQSYNEQFF.